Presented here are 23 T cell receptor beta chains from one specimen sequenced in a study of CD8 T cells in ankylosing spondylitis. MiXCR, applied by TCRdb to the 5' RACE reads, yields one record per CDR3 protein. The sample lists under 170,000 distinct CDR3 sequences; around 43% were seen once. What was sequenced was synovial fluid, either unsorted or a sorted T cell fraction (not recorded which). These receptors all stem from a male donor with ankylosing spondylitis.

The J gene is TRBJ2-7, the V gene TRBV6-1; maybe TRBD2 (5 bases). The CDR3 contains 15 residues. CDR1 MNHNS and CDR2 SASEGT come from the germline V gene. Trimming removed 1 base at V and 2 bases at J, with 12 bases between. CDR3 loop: CASSEGPDSPYEQYF. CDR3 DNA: TGTGCCAGCAGTGAAGGGCCGGACTCTCCCTACGAGCAGTACTTC.

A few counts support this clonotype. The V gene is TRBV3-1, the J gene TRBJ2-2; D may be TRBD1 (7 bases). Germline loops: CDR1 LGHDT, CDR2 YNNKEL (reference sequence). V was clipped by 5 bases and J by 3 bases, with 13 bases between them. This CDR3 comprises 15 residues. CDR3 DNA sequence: TGTGCCAGCAGCTACGGAGGGGGCGACACCGGGGAGCTGTTTTTT. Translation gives CASSYGGGDTGELFF.

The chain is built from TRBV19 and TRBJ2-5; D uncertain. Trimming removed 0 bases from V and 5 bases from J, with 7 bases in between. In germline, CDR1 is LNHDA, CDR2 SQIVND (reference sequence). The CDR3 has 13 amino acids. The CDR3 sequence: CASSIDGRETQYF. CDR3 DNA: TGTGCCAGTAGTATAGACGGTAGGGAGACCCAGTACTTC.

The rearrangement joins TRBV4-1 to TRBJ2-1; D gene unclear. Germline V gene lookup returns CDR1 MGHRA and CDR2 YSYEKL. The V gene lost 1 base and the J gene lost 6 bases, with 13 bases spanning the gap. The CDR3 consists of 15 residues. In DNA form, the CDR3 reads TGCGCCAGCAGCCAAGTGGTGTGTGTTTGCAATGAGCAGTTCTTC. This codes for CASSQVVCVCNEQFF.

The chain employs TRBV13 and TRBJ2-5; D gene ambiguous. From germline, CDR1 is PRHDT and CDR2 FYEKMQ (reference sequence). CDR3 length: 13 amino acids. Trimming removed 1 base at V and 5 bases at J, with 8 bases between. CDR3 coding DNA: TGTGCCAGCAGCTTAGATGAGGTGGAGACCCAGTACTTC. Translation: CASSLDEVETQYF.

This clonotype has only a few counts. The CDR3 reads CASSQAAGMNTEAFF. The CDR3 DNA is TGCGCCAGCAGCCAAGCAGCCGGGATGAACACTGAAGCTTTCTTT. The chain has TRBV4-1 and TRBJ1-1; D gene ambiguous. V was cut by 1 base and J by 0 bases, with 9 bases left in between. From germline, CDR1 is MGHRA and CDR2 YSYEKL. This CDR3 is 15 amino acids long.

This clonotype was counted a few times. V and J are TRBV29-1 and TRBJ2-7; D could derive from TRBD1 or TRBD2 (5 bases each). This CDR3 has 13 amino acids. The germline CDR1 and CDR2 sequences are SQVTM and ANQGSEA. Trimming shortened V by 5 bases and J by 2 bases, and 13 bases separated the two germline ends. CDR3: CSVRQGETYEQYF. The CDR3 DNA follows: TGCAGCGTTCGGCAGGGAGAAACCTACGAGCAGTACTTC.

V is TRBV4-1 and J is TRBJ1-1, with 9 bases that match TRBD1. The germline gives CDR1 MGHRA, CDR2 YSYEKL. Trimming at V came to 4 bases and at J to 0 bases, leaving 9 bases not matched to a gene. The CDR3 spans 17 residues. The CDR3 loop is CASSLMRDREMNTEAFF. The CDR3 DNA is TGCGCCAGCAGCCTGATGCGGGACAGGGAGATGAACACTGAAGCTTTCTTT.

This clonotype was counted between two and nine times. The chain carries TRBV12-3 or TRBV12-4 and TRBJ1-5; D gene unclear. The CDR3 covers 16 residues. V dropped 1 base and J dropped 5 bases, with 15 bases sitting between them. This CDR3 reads CASSLGHGLSYQPQHF. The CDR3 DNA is TGTGCCAGCAGTTTAGGCCATGGACTCTCGTATCAGCCCCAGCATTTT.

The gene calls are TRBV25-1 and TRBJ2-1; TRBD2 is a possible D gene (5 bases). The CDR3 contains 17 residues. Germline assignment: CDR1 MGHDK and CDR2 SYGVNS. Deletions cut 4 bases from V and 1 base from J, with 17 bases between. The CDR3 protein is CASSARIDGISYNEQFF. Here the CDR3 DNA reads TGTGCCAGCAGTGCCCGAATTGACGGGATTTCCTACAATGAGCAGTTCTTC. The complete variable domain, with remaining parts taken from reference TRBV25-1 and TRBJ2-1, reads EADIYQTPRYLVIGTGKKITLECSQTMGHDKMYWYQQDPGMELHLIHYSYGVNSTEKGDLSSESTVSRIRTEHFPLTLESARPSHTSQYLCASSARIDGISYNEQFFGPGTRLTVL.

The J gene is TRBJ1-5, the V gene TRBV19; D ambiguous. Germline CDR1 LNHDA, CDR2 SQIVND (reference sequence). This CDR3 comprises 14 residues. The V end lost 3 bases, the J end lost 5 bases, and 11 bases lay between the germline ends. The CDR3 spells CASSIYMVDQPQHF. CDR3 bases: TGTGCCAGTAGTATTTATATGGTAGATCAGCCCCAGCATTTT.

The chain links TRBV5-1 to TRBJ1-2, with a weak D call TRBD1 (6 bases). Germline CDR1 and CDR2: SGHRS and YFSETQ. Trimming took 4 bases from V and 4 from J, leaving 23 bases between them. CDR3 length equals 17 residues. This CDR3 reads CASSHRPNGGAGYGYTF. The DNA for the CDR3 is TGCGCCAGCAGCCACCGCCCGAATGGGGGCGCGGGCTATGGCTACACCTTC. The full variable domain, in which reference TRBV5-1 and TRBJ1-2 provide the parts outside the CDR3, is KAGVTQTPRYLIKTRGQQVTLSCSPISGHRSVSWYQQTPGQGLQFLFEYFSETQRNKGNFPGRFSGRQFSNSRSEMNVSTLELGDSALYLCASSHRPNGGAGYGYTFGSGTRLTVV.

The chain's CDR3 is CASTLTGNSPLHF. CDR3 nucleotide sequence: TGTGCCAGCACCCTGACAGGGAATTCACCCCTCCACTTT. The chain links TRBV12-3 or TRBV12-4 to TRBJ1-6; 7 bases are a match to TRBD1. With V trimmed by 7 bases and J by 7 bases, 4 bases remained unmatched. This CDR3 spans 13 amino acids.

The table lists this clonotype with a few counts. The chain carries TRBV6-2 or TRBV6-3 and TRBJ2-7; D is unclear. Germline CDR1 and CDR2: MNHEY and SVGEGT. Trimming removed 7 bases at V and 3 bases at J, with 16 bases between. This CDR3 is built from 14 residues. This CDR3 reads CASISPGQYYEQYF. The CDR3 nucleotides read TGTGCCAGCATCTCTCCGGGCCAGTACTACGAGCAGTACTTC.

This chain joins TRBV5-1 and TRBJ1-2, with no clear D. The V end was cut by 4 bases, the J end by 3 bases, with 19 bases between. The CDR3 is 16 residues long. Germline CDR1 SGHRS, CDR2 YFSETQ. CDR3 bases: TGCGCCAGCAGCACGAGTACCCCCACTCGCTACTATGGCTACACCTTC. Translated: CASSTSTPTRYYGYTF.

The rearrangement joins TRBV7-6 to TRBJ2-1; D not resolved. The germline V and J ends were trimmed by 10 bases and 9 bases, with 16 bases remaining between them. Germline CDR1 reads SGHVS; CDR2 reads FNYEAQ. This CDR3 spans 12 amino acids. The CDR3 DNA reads TGTGCCACTGAGCAGGTCTCCGGTGAGCAGTTCTTC. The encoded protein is CATEQVSGEQFF.

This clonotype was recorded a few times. The CDR3 DNA sequence: TGTGCCATCAGTGAGAGGTTCCGGGGGCGCGCCCTTAACTATGGCTACACCTTC. Encoded protein: CAISERFRGRALNYGYTF. V gene TRBV10-3 combines with J gene TRBJ1-2; possibly TRBD1 for D (6 bases). Germline V gene data show CDR1 as ENHRY and CDR2 as SYGVKD. The V and J ends lost 2 bases and 1 base respectively, with 20 bases between them. This CDR3 has 18 amino acids.

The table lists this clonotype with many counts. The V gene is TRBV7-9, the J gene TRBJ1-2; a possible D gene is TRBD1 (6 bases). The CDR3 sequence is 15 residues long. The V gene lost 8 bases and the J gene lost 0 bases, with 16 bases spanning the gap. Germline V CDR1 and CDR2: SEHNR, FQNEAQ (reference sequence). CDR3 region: CASRLEGETNYGYTF. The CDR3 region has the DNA TGTGCCAGCCGCCTAGAGGGGGAAACTAACTATGGCTACACCTTC.

The CDR3: CASSQIGGGFAEQFF. The CDR3 nucleotides are TGCGCCAGCAGCCAAATTGGGGGAGGGTTCGCTGAGCAGTTCTTC. The chain joins TRBV4-3 to TRBJ2-1, with 7 bases identical to TRBD2. The CDR3 has 15 residues. V shed 2 bases, J shed 9 bases, and the junction held 10 bases outside the gene matches. Germline lookup yields CDR1 LGHNA and CDR2 YSLEER.

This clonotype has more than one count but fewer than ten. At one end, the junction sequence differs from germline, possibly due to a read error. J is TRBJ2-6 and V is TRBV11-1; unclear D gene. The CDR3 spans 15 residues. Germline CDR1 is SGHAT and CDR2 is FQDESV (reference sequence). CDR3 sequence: CASSLEISGANVLTF. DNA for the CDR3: TGTGCCAGCAGTTTAGAGATCTCTGGGGCCAACGTCCTGACTTTC.

DNA of the CDR3: TGCAGTGCTAGCGGGACAGGGGATTACTATGGCTACACCTTC. Its translation is CSASGTGDYYGYTF. This sequence joins TRBV20-1 and TRBJ1-2, with 10 bases identical to TRBD1. This CDR3 is 14 amino acids long. Germline V lookup: CDR1 DFQATT, CDR2 SNEGSKA (reference sequence). V lost 3 bases and J lost 3; bases outside the gene matches: 4.

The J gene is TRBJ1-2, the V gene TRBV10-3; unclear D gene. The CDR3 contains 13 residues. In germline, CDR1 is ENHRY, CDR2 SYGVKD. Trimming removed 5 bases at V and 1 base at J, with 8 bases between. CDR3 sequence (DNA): TGTGCCATCAGTAAACGGGGTAACTATGGCTACACCTTC. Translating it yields CAISKRGNYGYTF.

The CDR3 spells CASSPQRINSYNEQFF. CDR3 DNA sequence: TGTGCCAGCAGCCCCCAGCGGATCAACTCCTACAATGAGCAGTTCTTC. The chain has TRBV3-1 and TRBJ2-1; D perhaps matches TRBD2 (5 bases). Trimming took off 4 bases at V and 0 bases at J, with 13 bases between the two ends. Germline lookup yields CDR1 LGHDT and CDR2 YNNKEL (reference sequence). This CDR3 comprises 16 residues.